Below are 14 T cell receptor beta chains sequenced from a single sample in a study of blood T cell repertoires in COVID-19. Generated by immunoSEQ multiplex PCR, the TCRdb table keeps only in-frame clones and is missing some. The table shows 280,000 or so clones, with 70% to 90% occurring only once. The specimen was PBMCs or T cells enriched from blood (not recorded which). The receptors stem from a man aged 25-45 years who had recovered from COVID-19.

The chain recombines TRBV19 with TRBJ2-2; TRBD2 matches 15 bases. Germline CDR1 and CDR2: LNHDA and SQIVND (reference sequence). The CDR3 is 17 amino acids. V shed 7 bases, J shed 1 base, and the junction held 4 bases outside the gene matches. In DNA, the CDR3 is TGTGCCAGTATGGGACTAGCGGGGGGCAAGAACACCGGGGAGCTGTTTTTT. Translating gives CASMGLAGGKNTGELFF. The whole variable domain, filled in from reference TRBV19 and TRBJ2-2, reads DGGITQSPKYLFRKEGQNVTLSCEQNLNHDAMYWYRQDPGQGLRLIYYSQIVNDFQKGDIAEGYSVSREKKESFPLTVTSAQKNPTAFYLCASMGLAGGKNTGELFFGEGSRLTVL.

The chain links TRBV6-5 to TRBJ1-6; 9 bases match TRBD1. This CDR3 is built from 14 residues. Trimming at V came to 6 bases and at J to 10 bases, leaving 7 bases not matched to a gene. Germline V gene data show CDR1 as MNHEY and CDR2 as SVGAGI. The CDR3: CASSRDRAASPLHF. The CDR3 DNA sequence: TGTGCCAGCAGCCGGGACAGGGCAGCGTCACCCCTCCACTTT.

The chain employs TRBV7-2 and TRBJ2-7, with 14 positions matching TRBD2. Germline loops: CDR1 SGHTA, CDR2 FQGNSA. This CDR3 comprises 17 residues. J was trimmed by 3 bases and V by 5 bases; bases with no gene match: 9. The CDR3 coding sequence is TGTGCCAGCAGCACCCGGACTAGCGGGGGGTTACACTACGAGCAGTACTTC. This encodes CASSTRTSGGLHYEQYF.

The chain couples TRBV11-2 to TRBJ1-6; D perhaps matches TRBD1 (5 bases). Trimming took 1 base from V and 6 from J, leaving 13 bases between them. The CDR3 has 16 residues. CDR1 is SGHAT, CDR2 FQNNGV, per germline. CDR3 in amino acids: CASSLASPGSNSPLHF. The CDR3 DNA reads TGTGCCAGCAGCTTAGCATCTCCAGGGTCTAATTCACCCCTCCACTTT.

The V and J genes are TRBV5-4 and TRBJ1-6, with TRBD1 identical over 9 bases. The J segment lost 7 bases and the V segment lost 1 base, leaving 9 bases of the junction unmatched. Germline V CDR1 and CDR2: SGHNT, YYREEE (reference sequence). This CDR3 contains 17 residues. CDR3 loop: CASSLSTTGTGNSPLHF. In DNA form, the CDR3 reads TGTGCCAGCAGCTTGTCTACAACCGGGACAGGGAATTCACCCCTCCACTTT.

This chain joins TRBV2 and TRBJ1-6, with TRBD1 matching over 7 bases. The CDR3 consists of 17 residues. Germline CDR1 is SNHLY and CDR2 is FYNNEI. J lost 0 bases, V lost 5 bases, and 7 bases had no gene match. The CDR3 coding sequence is TGTGCCAGCAGTCTATACAGGGGCCGCTCCTATAATTCACCCCTCCACTTT. Its translation is CASSLYRGRSYNSPLHF.

The chain uses TRBV5-1 and TRBJ2-3; D may be TRBD1 (6 bases). CDR1 is SGHRS, CDR2 YFSETQ, per germline. The CDR3 is 15 amino acids. The germline V and J ends were trimmed by 0 bases and 6 bases, with 14 bases remaining between them. The CDR3: CASSLEVRGSDTQYF. The CDR3 bases are TGCGCCAGCAGCTTGGAGGTCAGGGGTTCGGATACGCAGTATTTT.

The rearrangement links TRBV15 to TRBJ1-2; D perhaps matches TRBD1 (6 bases). Per germline, CDR1 LNHNV and CDR2 YYDKDF (reference sequence). This CDR3 region has 14 residues. V was trimmed by 5 bases and J by 6 bases, leaving 16 bases between them. This CDR3 reads CATSRTGKENGYTF. CDR3 coding DNA: TGTGCCACCAGCCGAACAGGGAAGGAGAATGGCTACACCTTC.

The chain couples TRBV7-3 to TRBJ2-3; D possibly corresponds to TRBD1 (5 bases). Trimming cost V 5 bases and J 2 bases, with 17 bases left between them. Germline V gene sequence: CDR1 SGHTA, CDR2 FQGTGA. The CDR3 loop spans 16 amino acids. This CDR3 is CASSPTQGVVTDTQYF. CDR3 nucleotides: TGTGCCAGCAGCCCAACACAAGGGGTTGTCACAGATACGCAGTATTTT.

The rearrangement links TRBV25-1 to TRBJ2-2, with a tentative D call TRBD2 (5 bases). The CDR3 loop spans 15 amino acids. Germline V lookup: CDR1 MGHDK, CDR2 SYGVNS. V lost 1 base and J lost 1, with 7 bases in between. CDR3 bases: TGTGCCAGCAGTGAATGGGCGGGGAACACCGGGGAGCTGTTTTTT. Encoded protein: CASSEWAGNTGELFF. The whole variable domain, remainder taken from reference TRBV25-1 and TRBJ2-2, is EADIYQTPRYLVIGTGKKITLECSQTMGHDKMYWYQQDPGMELHLIHYSYGVNSTEKGDLSSESTVSRIRTEHFPLTLESARPSHTSQYLCASSEWAGNTGELFFGEGSRLTVL.

The chain has TRBV19 and TRBJ2-7; the D is unclear. CDR1 and CDR2 from the germline V gene are LNHDA and SQIVND (reference sequence). This CDR3 is built from 12 residues. V dropped 5 bases and J dropped 2 bases, with 7 bases sitting between them. CDR3 loop: CASSASAYEQYF. CDR3 coding DNA: TGTGCCAGTAGTGCTTCAGCCTACGAGCAGTACTTC.

V and J are TRBV7-9 and TRBJ1-2; no firm D call. Per germline, CDR1 SEHNR and CDR2 FQNEAQ (reference sequence). The CDR3 is 14 residues long. Trimming shortened V by 0 bases and J by 1 base, and 6 bases separated the two germline ends. The CDR3 DNA is TGTGCCAGCAGCTTAGCGATACTTAACTATGGCTACACCTTC. Residues: CASSLAILNYGYTF.

This clone was observed a few times. The J gene is TRBJ1-1, the V gene TRBV2, with D possibly matching TRBD1 (5 bases). V was cut by 0 bases and J by 3 bases, with 14 bases left in between. Germline assignment: CDR1 SNHLY and CDR2 FYNNEI. This CDR3 is 16 amino acids long. Here the CDR3 reads CASSEAGGSGYTEAFF. As DNA, the CDR3 is TGTGCCAGCAGTGAAGCCGGGGGGAGCGGGTACACTGAAGCTTTCTTT.

The chain joins TRBV10-3 to TRBJ2-1; 9 nucleotides match TRBD1. The J segment lost 8 bases and the V segment lost 3 bases, leaving 8 bases of the junction unmatched. In germline, CDR1 is ENHRY, CDR2 SYGVKD. The CDR3 extends over 15 amino acids. The CDR3 here is CAISDPGQGIYEQFF. CDR3 DNA sequence: TGTGCCATCAGTGACCCGGGACAGGGTATCTATGAGCAGTTCTTC.